This T cell receptor beta chain is drawn from a study of T cell responses to AZD1222 COVID-19 vaccine. Study overall: Analysis merged second doses at about 4 or about 12 weeks.

Here immunoSEQ multiplex PCR was the method, and the copy in TCRdb shows in-frame clones only, minus some. This sample has roughly 130,000 clones, with under 95% found just once. Study-wide results and limits: Reportedly, close to half of spike-specific TCRs are directed against unmutated variant regions. At baseline, just a handful of AZD1222 recipients tested seropositive. Among the donors, most were white British and more were female, and clonal diversity was possibly underestimated.

As to this clone: As yet, its antigen is unknown.

This TCR was sampled from an adult in good health. Sequencing was performed on peripheral blood, taken on day 0 of AZD1222 vaccination.

The CDR3 bases are TGTGCCAGCACTGGGGCCCGCAATCAGCCCCAGCATTTT. As protein: CASTGARNQPQHF. The genes are TRBV6-5 and TRBJ1-5, with D possibly being TRBD1 (5 bases). Trimming cost V 7 bases and J 2 bases, with 9 bases left between them. The CDR3 is 13 residues long. Germline assignment: CDR1 MNHEY and CDR2 SVGAGI.